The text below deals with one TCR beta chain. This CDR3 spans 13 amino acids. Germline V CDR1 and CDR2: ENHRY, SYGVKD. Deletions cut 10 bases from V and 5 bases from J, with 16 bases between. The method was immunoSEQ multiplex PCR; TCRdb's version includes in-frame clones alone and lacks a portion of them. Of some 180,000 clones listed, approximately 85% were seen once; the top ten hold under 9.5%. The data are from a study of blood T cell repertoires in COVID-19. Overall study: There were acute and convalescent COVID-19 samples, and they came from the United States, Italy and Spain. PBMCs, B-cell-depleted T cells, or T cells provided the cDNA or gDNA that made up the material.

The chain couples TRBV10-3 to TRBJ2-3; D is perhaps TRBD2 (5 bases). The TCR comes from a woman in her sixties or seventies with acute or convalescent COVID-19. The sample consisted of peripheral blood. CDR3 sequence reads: CATTRSSEDTQYF. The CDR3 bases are TGTGCCACCACTCGGAGTAGCGAAGATACGCAGTATTTT.